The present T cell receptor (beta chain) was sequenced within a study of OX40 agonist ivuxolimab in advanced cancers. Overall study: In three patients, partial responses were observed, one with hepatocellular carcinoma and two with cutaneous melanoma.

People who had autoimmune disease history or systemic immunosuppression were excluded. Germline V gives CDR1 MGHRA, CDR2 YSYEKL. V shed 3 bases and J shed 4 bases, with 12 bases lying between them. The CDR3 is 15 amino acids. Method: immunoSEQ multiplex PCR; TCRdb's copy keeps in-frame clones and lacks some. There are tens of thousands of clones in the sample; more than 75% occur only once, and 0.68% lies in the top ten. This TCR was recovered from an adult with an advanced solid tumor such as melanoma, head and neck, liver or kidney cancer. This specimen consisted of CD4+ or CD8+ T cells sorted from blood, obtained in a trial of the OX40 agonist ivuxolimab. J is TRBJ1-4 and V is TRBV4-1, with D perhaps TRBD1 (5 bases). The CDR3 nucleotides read TGCGCCAGCAGCCACGTTGGGCAGGGTAATGAAAAACTGTTTTTT. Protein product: CASSHVGQGNEKLFF.